The following is a T cell receptor beta chain sequence with its context. The data are from a study of blood T cell repertoires in COVID-19. Looking at the study overall: The United States, Italy and Spain supplied acute and convalescent COVID-19 samples. Sources were T cells, B-cell-depleted T cells, or PBMCs; the material itself was cDNA or gDNA.

In the original processing: Reference gene primer amplification gave estimated nucleated cell counts. The repertoire was sequenced with immunoSEQ multiplex PCR; TCRdb's copy has only in-frame clones and lacks some. V and J calls and clone size are as listed in that table; D and trimming were resolved from the DNA. The sample has around 100,000 clones; about 87% are singletons. J gave up 4 bases and V 5 bases, and 6 bases lay outside the gene matches. This CDR3 comprises 15 residues. Germline-derived CDR1 and CDR2 are SGHTA and FQGNSA. The V gene is TRBV7-2, the J gene TRBJ2-1, with TRBD2 matching 9 bases. The origin of this receptor is a human donor in a cohort sampled during active COVID-19. Sequencing was carried out using peripheral blood. As DNA, the CDR3 is TGTGCCAGCAGCCTATCTAGCGGGGATTACAATGAGCAGTTCTTC. This gives the protein CASSLSSGDYNEQFF.